Shown below are 27 T cell receptor beta chains from a single sample sequenced in a study of cytomegalovirus exposure and HLA in healthy donors. PCR was performed using 60 Vbeta and 13 Jbeta primers. Profiling relied on immunoSEQ multiplex PCR, and the TCRdb table lists in-frame clones only, not all of them. Of approximately 79,000 clones detected, about 78% appear once; the ten largest clones hold less than 6%. Sequencing was carried out using PBMCs. The source is a male donor in good health and CMV-seropositive.

This clone was seen just once. V and J are TRBV5-1 and TRBJ2-7; D is perhaps TRBD1 (6 bases). This CDR3 region has 16 residues. Per the germline V gene, CDR1 is SGHRS and CDR2 is YFSETQ. V lost 2 bases, J lost 0 bases, and 15 bases lay in between. CDR3 sequence (DNA): TGCGCCAGCAGCTTTGACTACCGGGACAACTCCTACGAGCAGTACTTC. Translation: CASSFDYRDNSYEQYF.

This clone has a handful of counts. The V gene is TRBV28, the J gene TRBJ1-2, with 10 bases fitting TRBD1. Losses at the gene ends were 6 bases for V and 9 bases for J; bases not matched to a gene: 4. Germline CDR1 is MDHEN and CDR2 is SYDVKM. The CDR3 is 12 residues long. The CDR3 protein is CASSLDRGSYTF. The CDR3 DNA reads TGTGCCAGCAGCTTGGACAGGGGGAGCTACACCTTC.

The chain joins TRBV6-5 to TRBJ1-2, with 8 bases identical to TRBD1. Germline V gives CDR1 MNHEY, CDR2 SVGAGI. J lost 8 bases, V lost 4 bases, and 15 bases had no gene match. The CDR3 extends over 16 amino acids. The CDR3 sequence is CASSWNQGALRGGYTF. CDR3 nucleotides: TGTGCCAGCAGTTGGAACCAGGGGGCCCTCCGCGGGGGCTACACCTTC.

The chain is built from TRBV19 and TRBJ1-1, with D hard to call. There are 16 residues in the CDR3. Looked up from germline, CDR1 is LNHDA and CDR2 is SQIVND (reference sequence). Between the trimmed V and J ends, which lost 6 bases and 1 base, there was a span of 18 bases. The CDR3 is CASRVSSLRRNTEAFF. CDR3 bases: TGTGCCAGTAGGGTGAGCTCCTTGCGGAGGAACACTGAAGCTTTCTTT. Using reference TRBV19 and TRBJ1-1 for the parts outside the CDR3, the full variable domain is DGGITQSPKYLFRKEGQNVTLSCEQNLNHDAMYWYRQDPGQGLRLIYYSQIVNDFQKGDIAEGYSVSREKKESFPLTVTSAQKNPTAFYLCASRVSSLRRNTEAFFGQGTRLTVV.

The chain has TRBV28 and TRBJ1-3; possible D gene TRBD1, 6 bases. Germline V CDR1 and CDR2: MDHEN, SYDVKM. The CDR3 loop spans 14 amino acids. V was pared by 6 bases and J by 0 bases, with 9 bases between. The CDR3 region is CASRDSLSGNTIYF. The CDR3 DNA sequence: TGTGCCAGCAGGGACAGTCTCTCTGGAAACACCATATATTTT.

V usage is TRBV27 and J usage is TRBJ2-3; 7 bases map to TRBD2. The CDR3 runs 14 residues. Unmatched junction bases numbered 2, after V lost 3 bases and J lost 2 bases. Germline loops: CDR1 MNHEY, CDR2 SMNVEV (reference sequence). Written as DNA, the CDR3 is TGTGCCAGCAGTTTCACTAGCGTCACAGATACGCAGTATTTT. It codes for CASSFTSVTDTQYF.

The chain couples TRBV19 to TRBJ2-7; 9 bases are shared with TRBD2. Per germline, CDR1 LNHDA and CDR2 SQIVND (reference sequence). V was pared by 5 bases and J by 4 bases, with 3 bases of the junction left unmatched. The CDR3 contains 13 residues. CDR3 amino acids: CASSGSGRYEQYF. The DNA of the CDR3 is TGTGCCAGTAGTGGTAGCGGGAGATACGAGCAGTACTTC.

V and J are TRBV5-4 and TRBJ1-2, with 7 bases lining up with TRBD1. J lost 7 bases, V lost 3 bases, and 12 bases had no gene match. This CDR3 comprises 15 residues. CDR1 is SGHNT and CDR2 is YYREEE in the germline V gene (reference sequence). The CDR3, as DNA: TGTGCCAGCAGCTCTTACACCGACAGGGCCCCTGGCTACACCTTC. As protein: CASSSYTDRAPGYTF.

The gene calls are TRBV27 and TRBJ2-3, with 10 bases that match TRBD1. The CDR3 consists of 16 residues. J gave up 3 bases and V 2 bases, and 5 bases lay outside the gene matches. Germline loops: CDR1 MNHEY, CDR2 SMNVEV (reference sequence). CDR3: CASSLPGQGKTDTQYF. CDR3 DNA sequence: TGTGCCAGCAGTTTACCGGGACAGGGGAAAACAGATACGCAGTATTTT.

The chain recombines TRBV7-2 with TRBJ2-7; tentatively, D is TRBD1 (6 bases). This CDR3 is 15 amino acids long. Trimming took 1 base from V and 3 from J, leaving 13 bases between them. Germline CDR1 and CDR2: SGHTA and FQGNSA. CDR3 nucleotides: TGTGCCAGCAGCTTAGTTACAGGGTCAAACTACGAGCAGTACTTC. Translated: CASSLVTGSNYEQYF. The whole variable domain, remainder taken from reference TRBV7-2 and TRBJ2-7, is GAGVSQSPSNKVTEKGKDVELRCDPISGHTALYWYRQSLGQGLEFLIYFQGNSAPDKSGLPSDRFSAERTGGSVSTLTIQRTQQEDSAVYLCASSLVTGSNYEQYFGPGTRLTVT.

CDR3 loop: CATNALGGLIQPQHF. CDR3 nucleotide sequence: TGTGCCACCAATGCCTTGGGGGGGTTGATTCAGCCCCAGCATTTT. This chain links TRBV11-1 with TRBJ1-5; a possible D gene is TRBD1 (5 bases). The V end was cut by 10 bases, the J end by 6 bases, with 22 bases between. There are 15 residues in the CDR3. Germline CDR1 and CDR2: SGHAT and FQDESV (reference sequence).

The J gene is TRBJ2-3, the V gene TRBV10-2; the match to TRBD2 covers 7 bases. The junction had 17 bases not matched to a gene; V was cut back by 6 bases and J by 2 bases. Germline V gene data show CDR1 as WSHSY and CDR2 as SAAADI. The CDR3 is 18 residues long. CDR3 sequence (DNA): TGCGCCAGCAGGGGGGACCTCAAGCGGGGCATTAACACAGATACGCAGTATTTT. Translating gives CASRGDLKRGINTDTQYF.

The V call is TRBV11-3, the J call TRBJ2-7; perhaps TRBD2 as D (5 bases). V was shortened by 5 bases and J by 3 bases, with 17 bases between the two germline ends. Germline CDR1 reads SGHNT; CDR2 reads YENEEA. This CDR3 is built from 15 residues. CDR3 sequence reads: CASSPGGSVDYEQYF. The CDR3 DNA sequence: TGTGCCAGCAGCCCAGGAGGCTCAGTTGACTACGAGCAGTACTTC. Complete variable domain (other parts from reference TRBV11-3 and TRBJ2-7): EAGVVQSPRYKIIEKKQPVAFWCNPISGHNTLYWYLQNLGQGPELLIRYENEEAVDDSQLPKDRFSAERLKGVDSTLKIQPAELGDSAVYLCASSPGGSVDYEQYFGPGTRLTVT.

This chain connects TRBV30 to TRBJ2-3; no reliable D call. The ends were cut back, 4 bases at V and 1 base at J, with 15 bases in the middle. The CDR3 runs 15 residues. CDR1 and CDR2 from the germline V gene are GTSNPN and SVGIG (reference sequence). CDR3 nucleotides: TGTGCCTGGAATCATGAGGTGATAGGCACAGATACGCAGTATTTT. Its translation: CAWNHEVIGTDTQYF. Full variable domain (rest looked up from reference TRBV30 and TRBJ2-3): SQTIHQWPATLVQPVGSPLSLECTVEGTSNPNLYWYRQAAGRGLQLLFYSVGIGQISSEVPQNLSASRPQDRQFILSSKKLLLSDSGFYLCAWNHEVIGTDTQYFGPGTRLTVL.

This clone is categorized as medium-sized. The CDR3 nucleotides are TGTGCCAGCAGTACAGGGAACACTGAAGCTTTCTTT. Amino acid sequence: CASSTGNTEAFF. The chain employs TRBV6-1 and TRBJ1-1, with D tentatively TRBD1 (5 bases). The germline CDR1 and CDR2 sequences are MNHNS and SASEGT. The ends were cut back, 5 bases at V and 1 base at J, with 5 bases in the middle. CDR3 length: 12 residues.

The chain combines TRBV4-3 with TRBJ2-7, with a weak D call TRBD2 (5 bases). The germline V gene has CDR1 LGHNA and CDR2 YSLEER. CDR3 length: 15 amino acids. Trimming cost V 0 bases and J 2 bases, with 11 bases left between them. CDR3 in amino acids: CASSQDFGRTYEQYF. CDR3 sequence (DNA): TGCGCCAGCAGCCAAGATTTTGGGAGAACCTACGAGCAGTACTTC.

The chain couples TRBV5-4 to TRBJ2-7; 13 positions match TRBD2. Germline lookup yields CDR1 SGHNT and CDR2 YYREEE (reference sequence). J gave up 3 bases and V 3 bases, and 3 bases lay outside the gene matches. The CDR3 is made up of 15 amino acids. For the CDR3, the DNA is TGTGCCAGCAGCTCCGGGACTAGCGGGGTCTACGAGCAGTACTTC. It translates to CASSSGTSGVYEQYF.

The rearrangement uses TRBV19 and TRBJ2-7, with TRBD1 as a possible D gene (6 bases). Trimming stripped 7 bases from V and 3 bases from J, with 13 bases between. The CDR3 extends over 13 amino acids. Germline V lookup: CDR1 LNHDA, CDR2 SQIVND (reference sequence). The CDR3 protein is CASKAQGFYEQYF. CDR3 coding DNA: TGTGCCAGTAAAGCGCAGGGGTTCTACGAGCAGTACTTC.

This clone was counted once. The chain employs TRBV6-4 and TRBJ2-3, with TRBD2 matching 10 bases. Trimming at V came to 0 bases and at J to 6 bases, leaving 6 bases not matched to a gene. This CDR3 contains 16 residues. The germline V gene encodes CDR1 MRHNA and CDR2 SNTAGT. CDR3 sequence: CASSDSRAGGPDTQYF. The CDR3 DNA follows: TGTGCCAGCAGTGACTCGAGAGCGGGAGGGCCGGATACGCAGTATTTT.

The chain recombines TRBV9 with TRBJ1-2, with a tentative D call TRBD1 (5 bases). V lost 0 bases and J lost 8, with 14 bases in between. There are 14 residues in the CDR3. Germline V gene lookup returns CDR1 SGDLS and CDR2 YYNGEE. The CDR3 DNA follows: TGTGCCAGCAGCGTAGATCTAGGGGTGGAGGGCTACACCTTC. The encoded protein is CASSVDLGVEGYTF.

This clone came up a few times. This chain links TRBV25-1 with TRBJ2-7; perhaps TRBD1 as D (5 bases). The length of the CDR3 is 12 residues. The V end lost 6 bases, the J end lost 2 bases, and 8 bases lay between the germline ends. Germline CDR1 is MGHDK and CDR2 is SYGVNS. The CDR3 protein is CASRQGTYEQYF. The CDR3 nucleotides read TGTGCCAGCAGGCAGGGCACCTACGAGCAGTACTTC.

This clone was detected only once. The V gene is TRBV14, the J gene TRBJ2-3; D is unclear. The germline V and J ends were trimmed by 4 bases and 1 base, with 21 bases remaining between them. Germline-derived CDR1 and CDR2 are SGHDN and FVKESK. The CDR3 covers 18 residues. The CDR3 nucleotides are TGTGCCAGCAGCCGGAGCTGGCCCAAGCCTCCGGGCACAGATACGCAGTATTTT. It specifies CASSRSWPKPPGTDTQYF.

The J gene is TRBJ2-7, the V gene TRBV6-1, with a tentative D call TRBD1 (6 bases). Germline values: CDR1 MNHNS, CDR2 SASEGT. CDR3 length: 13 residues. The V end lost 5 bases, the J end lost 3 bases, and 11 bases lay between the germline ends. The CDR3 DNA follows: TGTGCCAGCAGTCGAGAGACAGGCTACGAGCAGTACTTC. Its translation: CASSRETGYEQYF.

V gene TRBV5-4 combines with J gene TRBJ1-1; 8 bases map to TRBD1. CDR1 SGHNT and CDR2 YYREEE come from the germline V gene (reference sequence). J gave up 4 bases and V 1 base, and 3 bases lay outside the gene matches. CDR3 length equals 14 residues. The CDR3 region has the DNA TGTGCCAGCAGCTTGAACAGGGGGGGCACTGAAGCTTTCTTT. This codes for CASSLNRGGTEAFF.

The chain has TRBV29-1 and TRBJ2-1; possible D gene TRBD2, 5 bases. CDR3 size: 13 residues. V dropped 5 bases and J dropped 5 bases, with 13 bases sitting between them. Germline V lookup: CDR1 SQVTM, CDR2 ANQGSEA. CDR3 bases: TGCAGCGTTTATACGGGAATCCACAATGAGCAGTTCTTC. Translating gives CSVYTGIHNEQFF.

This chain connects TRBV29-1 to TRBJ2-3, with 9 bases aligning to TRBD2. The CDR3 length is 14 residues. In germline, CDR1 is SQVTM, CDR2 ANQGSEA. J was trimmed by 0 bases and V by 7 bases; bases with no gene match: 5. The CDR3 protein is CSGSGGKSTDTQYF. CDR3 coding DNA: TGCAGCGGGAGCGGGGGGAAGAGCACAGATACGCAGTATTTT.

J is TRBJ2-1 and V is TRBV5-4, with D perhaps matching TRBD2 (5 bases). The CDR3 has 14 amino acids. Trimming removed 4 bases at V and 3 bases at J, with 11 bases between. The germline V gene encodes CDR1 SGHNT and CDR2 YYREEE (reference sequence). CDR3 DNA: TGTGCCAGCAGCCTCTACCGGGACTACAATGAGCAGTTCTTC. This translates into CASSLYRDYNEQFF.